Sequencing of this TCR beta chain was carried out in a study of T cells in narcolepsy. Study results and limitations: HCRT-specific and TRIB2-specific autoreactive clonotypes appeared among same-patient CSF and blood CD4+ clonotypes.

With 5 bases removed from V and 4 bases from J, the gap between germline ends came to 15 bases. The CDR3 is 15 residues long. Germline loops: CDR1 MNHEY, CDR2 SVGAGI. Sequencing was performed with immunoSEQ multiplex PCR; in TCRdb, only in-frame clones are kept and a portion is missing. The sample yields around 24,000 clones, approximately 84% seen once. Worth noting for this clone: Its antigen remains unidentified.

The sequenced sample was CD45RA- memory CD4+ T cells from PBMCs. The genes are TRBV6-5 and TRBJ2-1; D remains unclear. The receptor comes from a human donor with narcolepsy. The CDR3 nucleotides read TGTGCCAGCAGTAAGTGGGCGGCACCTTACAATGAGCAGTTCTTC. Protein sequence: CASSKWAAPYNEQFF.